This T cell receptor (beta chain) was sequenced in a study of blood T cell repertoires in COVID-19. Study information: The United States, Italy and Spain supplied acute and convalescent COVID-19 samples. T cells, B-cell-depleted T cells, or PBMCs supplied cDNA or gDNA.

This CDR3 is 17 amino acids long. CDR1 and CDR2 from the germline V gene are MGHRA and YSYEKL. The junction had 7 bases not matched to a gene; V was cut back by 0 bases and J by 4 bases. In the original analysis: Researchers report that nucleated cell counts were estimated from reference gene primer amplification. Clones were sequenced by immunoSEQ multiplex PCR, and TCRdb holds only the in-frame ones, with some missing. V and J calls and clone size are those listed in that table; D and trimming were worked out from the DNA. The sample consists of roughly 100,000 clones, 89% of them appearing once. The sequence came from an older woman with acute or convalescent COVID-19. Material: peripheral blood. The chain combines TRBV4-1 with TRBJ2-1; 9 nucleotides agree with TRBD2. CDR3 amino acids: CASSQDRSAGGYNEQFF. For the CDR3, the DNA is TGCGCCAGCAGCCAAGATAGATCCGCGGGAGGGTACAATGAGCAGTTCTTC.